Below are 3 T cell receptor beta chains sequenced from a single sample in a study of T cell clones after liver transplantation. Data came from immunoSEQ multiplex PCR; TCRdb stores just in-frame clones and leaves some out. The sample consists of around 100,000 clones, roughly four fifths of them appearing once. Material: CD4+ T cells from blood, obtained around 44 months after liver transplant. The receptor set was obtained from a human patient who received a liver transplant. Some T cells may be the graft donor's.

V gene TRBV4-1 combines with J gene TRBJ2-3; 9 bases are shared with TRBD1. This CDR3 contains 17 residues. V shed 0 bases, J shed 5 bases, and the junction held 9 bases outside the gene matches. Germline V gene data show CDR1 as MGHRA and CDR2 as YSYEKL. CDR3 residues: CASSQDPGQGAGDTQYF. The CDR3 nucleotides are TGCGCCAGCAGCCAAGACCCGGGACAGGGTGCGGGAGATACGCAGTATTTT.

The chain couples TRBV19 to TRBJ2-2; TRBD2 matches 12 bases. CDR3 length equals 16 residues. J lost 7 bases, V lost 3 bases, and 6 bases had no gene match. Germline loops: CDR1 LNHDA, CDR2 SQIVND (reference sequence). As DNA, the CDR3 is TGTGCCAGTAGTATTCTAGCGGGAGGGCCTGTCGGGGAGCTGTTTTTT. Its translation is CASSILAGGPVGELFF.

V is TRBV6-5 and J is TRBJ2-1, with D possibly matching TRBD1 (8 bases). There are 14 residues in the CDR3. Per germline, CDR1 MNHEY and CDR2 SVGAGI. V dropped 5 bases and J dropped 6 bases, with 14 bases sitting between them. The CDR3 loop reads CASSETGEGNEQFF. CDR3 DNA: TGTGCCAGCAGTGAGACAGGGGAGGGCAATGAGCAGTTCTTC.